The clone carrying this T cell receptor (beta chain) has only one observation. This sample was taken from a study of blood T cell repertoires in COVID-19. Sequenced by immunoSEQ multiplex PCR; TCRdb stores in-frame clones only, minus some. Among approximately 360,000 clones, roughly four fifths were seen once, and the ten largest hold over 4.5%. CDR3 size: 13 residues. Germline-derived CDR1 and CDR2 are MNHEY and SMNVEV (reference sequence). Losses at the gene ends were 6 bases for V and 5 bases for J; bases not matched to a gene: 6. The sample comprised PBMCs or T cells enriched from blood (not recorded which). The origin of this receptor is a woman between 50 and 59 years old who had recovered from COVID-19. This chain uses TRBV27 with TRBJ2-7, with TRBD1 identical over 8 bases. The CDR3: CASRPDRGHEQYF. The CDR3 DNA follows: TGTGCCAGCAGACCCGACAGGGGCCACGAGCAGTACTTC.